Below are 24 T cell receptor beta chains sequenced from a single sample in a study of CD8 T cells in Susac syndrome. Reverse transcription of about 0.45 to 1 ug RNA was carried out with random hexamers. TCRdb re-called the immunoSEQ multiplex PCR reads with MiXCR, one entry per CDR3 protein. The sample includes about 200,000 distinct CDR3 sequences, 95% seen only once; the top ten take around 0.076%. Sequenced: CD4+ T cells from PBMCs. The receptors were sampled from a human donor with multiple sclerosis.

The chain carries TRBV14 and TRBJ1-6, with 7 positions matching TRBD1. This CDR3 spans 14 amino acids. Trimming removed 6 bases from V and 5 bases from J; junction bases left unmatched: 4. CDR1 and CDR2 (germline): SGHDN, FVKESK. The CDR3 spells CASSPGTDNSPLHF. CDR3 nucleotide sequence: TGTGCCAGCAGTCCCGGGACAGATAATTCACCCCTCCACTTT.

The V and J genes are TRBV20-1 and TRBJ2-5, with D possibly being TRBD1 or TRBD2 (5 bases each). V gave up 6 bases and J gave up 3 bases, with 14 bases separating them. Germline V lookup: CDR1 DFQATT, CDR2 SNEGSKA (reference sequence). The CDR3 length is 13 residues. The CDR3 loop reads CSATGTVKETQYF. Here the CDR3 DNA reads TGCAGTGCGACCGGGACGGTGAAAGAGACCCAGTACTTC.

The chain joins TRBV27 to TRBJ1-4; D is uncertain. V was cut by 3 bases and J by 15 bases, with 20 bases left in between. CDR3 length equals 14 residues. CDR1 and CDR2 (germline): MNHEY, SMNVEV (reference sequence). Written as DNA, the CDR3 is TGTGCCAGCAGTTTGAGTAGGACCGGTGGAATGTTGTTTTTT. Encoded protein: CASSLSRTGGMLFF.

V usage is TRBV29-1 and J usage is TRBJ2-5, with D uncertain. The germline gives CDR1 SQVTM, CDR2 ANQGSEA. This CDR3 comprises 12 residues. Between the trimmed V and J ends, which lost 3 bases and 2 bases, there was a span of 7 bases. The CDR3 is CSVDRVQETQYF. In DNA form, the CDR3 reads TGCAGCGTTGACAGAGTTCAAGAGACCCAGTACTTC. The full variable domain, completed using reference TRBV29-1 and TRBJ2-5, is SAVISQKPSRDICQRGTSLTIQCQVDSQVTMMFWYRQQPGQSLTLIATANQGSEATYESGFVIDKFPISRPNLTFSTLTVSNMSPEDSSIYLCSVDRVQETQYFGPGTRLLVL.

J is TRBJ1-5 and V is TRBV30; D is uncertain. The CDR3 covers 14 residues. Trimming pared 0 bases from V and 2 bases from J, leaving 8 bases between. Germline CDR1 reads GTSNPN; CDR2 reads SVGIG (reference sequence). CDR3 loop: CAWSVLGGNQPQHF. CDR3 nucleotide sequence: TGTGCCTGGAGTGTACTAGGAGGCAATCAGCCCCAGCATTTT.

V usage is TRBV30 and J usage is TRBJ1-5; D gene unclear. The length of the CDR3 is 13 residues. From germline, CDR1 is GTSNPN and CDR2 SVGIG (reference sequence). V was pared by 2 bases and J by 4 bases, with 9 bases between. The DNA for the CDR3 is TGTGCCTGGAGTATCCGGGTTAATCAGCCCCAGCATTTT. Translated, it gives CAWSIRVNQPQHF.

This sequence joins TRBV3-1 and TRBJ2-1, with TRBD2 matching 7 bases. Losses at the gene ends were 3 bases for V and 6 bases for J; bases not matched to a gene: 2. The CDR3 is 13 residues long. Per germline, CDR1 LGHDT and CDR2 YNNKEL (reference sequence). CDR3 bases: TGTGCCAGCAGCCAGTCGGGGGGCAATGAGCAGTTCTTC. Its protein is CASSQSGGNEQFF.

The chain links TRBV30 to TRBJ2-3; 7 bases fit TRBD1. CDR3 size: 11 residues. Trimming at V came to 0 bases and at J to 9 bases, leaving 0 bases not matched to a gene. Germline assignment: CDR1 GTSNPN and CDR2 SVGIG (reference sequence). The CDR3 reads CAWSVQGTQYF. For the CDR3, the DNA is TGTGCCTGGAGTGTACAGGGGACGCAGTATTTT.

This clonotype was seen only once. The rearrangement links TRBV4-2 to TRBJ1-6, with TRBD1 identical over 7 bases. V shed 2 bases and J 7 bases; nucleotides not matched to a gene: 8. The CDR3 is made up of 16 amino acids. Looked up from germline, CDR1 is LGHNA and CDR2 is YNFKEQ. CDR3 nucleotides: TGTGCCAGCAGCCAATCTGGACAGGCGAAGAATTCACCCCTCCACTTT. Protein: CASSQSGQAKNSPLHF.

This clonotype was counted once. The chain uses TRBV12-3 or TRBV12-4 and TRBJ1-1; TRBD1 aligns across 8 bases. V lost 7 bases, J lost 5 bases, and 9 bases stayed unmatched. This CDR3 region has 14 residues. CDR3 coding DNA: TGTGCCAGCAACCTGGACAGGGTGGAAACTGAAGCTTTCTTT. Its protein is CASNLDRVETEAFF.

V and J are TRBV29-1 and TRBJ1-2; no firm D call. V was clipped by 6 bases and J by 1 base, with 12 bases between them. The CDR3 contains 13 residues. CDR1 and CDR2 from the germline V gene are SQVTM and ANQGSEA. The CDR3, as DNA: TGCAGCGTCTACAACACCAATAACTATGGCTACACCTTC. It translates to CSVYNTNNYGYTF. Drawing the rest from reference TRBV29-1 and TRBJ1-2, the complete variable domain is SAVISQKPSRDICQRGTSLTIQCQVDSQVTMMFWYRQQPGQSLTLIATANQGSEATYESGFVIDKFPISRPNLTFSTLTVSNMSPEDSSIYLCSVYNTNNYGYTFGSGTRLTVV.

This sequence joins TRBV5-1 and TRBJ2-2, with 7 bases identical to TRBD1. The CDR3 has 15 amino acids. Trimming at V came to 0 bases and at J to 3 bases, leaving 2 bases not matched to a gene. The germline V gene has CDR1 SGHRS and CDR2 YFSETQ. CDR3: CASSLGQGHTGELFF. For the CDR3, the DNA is TGCGCCAGCAGCTTGGGACAGGGTCACACCGGGGAGCTGTTTTTT. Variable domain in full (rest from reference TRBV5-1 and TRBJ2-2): KAGVTQTPRYLIKTRGQQVTLSCSPISGHRSVSWYQQTPGQGLQFLFEYFSETQRNKGNFPGRFSGRQFSNSRSEMNVSTLELGDSALYLCASSLGQGHTGELFFGEGSRLTVL.

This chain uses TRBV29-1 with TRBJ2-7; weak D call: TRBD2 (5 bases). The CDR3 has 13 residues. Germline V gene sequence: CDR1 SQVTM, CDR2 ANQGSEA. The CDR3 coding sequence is TGCAGTATCATCTCGGAGGTCCCTGACGAGCAGTACTTC. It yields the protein CSIISEVPDEQYF.

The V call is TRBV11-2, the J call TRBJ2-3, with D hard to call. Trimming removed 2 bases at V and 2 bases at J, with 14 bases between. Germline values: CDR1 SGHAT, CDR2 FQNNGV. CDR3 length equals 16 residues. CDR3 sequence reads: CASSLRSYPPTDTQYF. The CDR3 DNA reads TGTGCCAGCAGCTTAAGGTCCTACCCACCCACAGATACGCAGTATTTT.

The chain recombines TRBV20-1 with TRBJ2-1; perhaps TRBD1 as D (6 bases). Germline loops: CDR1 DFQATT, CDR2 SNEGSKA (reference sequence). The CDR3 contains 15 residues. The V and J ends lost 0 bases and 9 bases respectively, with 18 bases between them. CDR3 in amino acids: CSARDEARGRGEQFF. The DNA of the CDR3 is TGCAGTGCTAGAGATGAGGCCAGGGGCCGTGGTGAGCAGTTCTTC.

This CDR3 is CASSSYPGLAKRTDTQYF. CDR3 nucleotides: TGTGCCAGCAGCTCGTATCCGGGACTAGCCAAGCGCACAGATACGCAGTATTTT. The chain links TRBV7-3 to TRBJ2-3; 9 bases map to TRBD2. With 4 bases clipped from V and 1 base from J, the junction kept 12 bases outside the gene matches. Germline V gene sequence: CDR1 SGHTA, CDR2 FQGTGA. CDR3 length: 18 amino acids.

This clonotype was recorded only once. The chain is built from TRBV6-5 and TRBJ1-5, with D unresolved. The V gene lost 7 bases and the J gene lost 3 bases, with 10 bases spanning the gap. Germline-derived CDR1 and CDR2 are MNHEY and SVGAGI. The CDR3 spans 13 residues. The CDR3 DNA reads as TGTGCCAGCACCCCGGCCTCCAATCAGCCCCAGCATTTT. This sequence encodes CASTPASNQPQHF.

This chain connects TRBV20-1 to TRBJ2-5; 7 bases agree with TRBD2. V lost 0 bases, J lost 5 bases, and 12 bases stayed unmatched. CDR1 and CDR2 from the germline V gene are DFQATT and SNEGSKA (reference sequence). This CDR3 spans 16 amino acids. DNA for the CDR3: TGCAGTGCTAGAGATGTCCGGGCGGGGGAGATTGAGACCCAGTACTTC. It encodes CSARDVRAGEIETQYF.

CDR3: CSARVRAWETQYF. CDR3 nucleotide sequence: TGCAGTGCTAGAGTGCGGGCCTGGGAGACCCAGTACTTC. This sequence joins TRBV20-1 and TRBJ2-5; possible D gene TRBD2, 5 bases. CDR1 is DFQATT, CDR2 SNEGSKA, per germline (reference sequence). V dropped 1 base and J dropped 5 bases, with 11 bases sitting between them. This CDR3 has 13 amino acids.

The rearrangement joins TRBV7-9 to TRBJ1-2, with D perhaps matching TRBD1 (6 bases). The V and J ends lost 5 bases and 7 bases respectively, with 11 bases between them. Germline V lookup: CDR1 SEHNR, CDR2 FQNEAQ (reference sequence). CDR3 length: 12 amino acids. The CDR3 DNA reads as TGTGCCAGCAGCCCGGACAGTATTGGCTACACCTTC. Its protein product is CASSPDSIGYTF.

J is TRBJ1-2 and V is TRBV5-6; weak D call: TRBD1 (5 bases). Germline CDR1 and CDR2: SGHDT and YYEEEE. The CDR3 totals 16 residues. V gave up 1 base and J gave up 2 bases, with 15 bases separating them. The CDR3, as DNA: TGTGCCAGCAGCTTGCAGGGATTCGACAGAAACTATGGCTACACCTTC. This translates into CASSLQGFDRNYGYTF.

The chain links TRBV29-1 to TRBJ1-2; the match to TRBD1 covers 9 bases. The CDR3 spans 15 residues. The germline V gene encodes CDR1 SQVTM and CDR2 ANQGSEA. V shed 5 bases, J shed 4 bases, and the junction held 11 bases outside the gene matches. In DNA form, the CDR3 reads TGCAGCGTTCCTAACAGGGGGCGCGGGGTCTATGGCTACACCTTC. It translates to CSVPNRGRGVYGYTF. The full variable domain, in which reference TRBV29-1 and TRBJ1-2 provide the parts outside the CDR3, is SAVISQKPSRDICQRGTSLTIQCQVDSQVTMMFWYRQQPGQSLTLIATANQGSEATYESGFVIDKFPISRPNLTFSTLTVSNMSPEDSSIYLCSVPNRGRGVYGYTFGSGTRLTVV.

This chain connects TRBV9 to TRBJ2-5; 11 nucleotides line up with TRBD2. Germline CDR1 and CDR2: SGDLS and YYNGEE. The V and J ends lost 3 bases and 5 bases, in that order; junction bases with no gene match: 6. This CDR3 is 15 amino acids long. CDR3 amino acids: CASSALAGGGETQYF. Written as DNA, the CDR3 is TGTGCCAGCAGCGCCCTAGCGGGGGGCGGGGAGACCCAGTACTTC.

CDR3 sequence: CSAGLPDIQYF. In DNA form, the CDR3 reads TGCAGCGCTGGCCTACCAGACATTCAGTACTTC. This chain joins TRBV29-1 and TRBJ2-4; no firm D call. The CDR3 runs to 11 residues. From germline, CDR1 is SQVTM and CDR2 ANQGSEA. V lost 7 bases and J 8 bases, leaving 12 bases between the germline ends.